This T cell receptor beta chain was captured by sequencing in a study of response to subunit inactivated influenza vaccine. General observations from the study: Each seasonal flu vaccination may recruit only limited new T cells, authors suggested.

Only a few counts were recorded for this clonotype. Antigen: not known. TCRdb ran MiXCR on the RT-PCR reads and lists one entry per CDR3 protein. The sample contains 150,000 to 200,000 distinct CDR3 sequences, approximately 11% of which appear only once. Germline assignment: CDR1 LGHDT and CDR2 YNNKEL (reference sequence). The CDR3 consists of 16 residues. The J segment lost 4 bases and the V segment lost 0 bases, leaving 7 bases of the junction unmatched. Source: non-naive T cells sorted from PBMCs, taken roughly 6 weeks after vaccination. This rearrangement joins TRBV3-1 to TRBJ2-5, with 8 bases identical to TRBD1. The receptor comes from a man over 45 who received an inactivated influenza vaccine. CDR3 coding DNA: TGTGCCAGCAGCCAAGATAGGACAGGGTGGGCAGAGACCCAGTACTTC. Translated, it gives CASSQDRTGWAETQYF.